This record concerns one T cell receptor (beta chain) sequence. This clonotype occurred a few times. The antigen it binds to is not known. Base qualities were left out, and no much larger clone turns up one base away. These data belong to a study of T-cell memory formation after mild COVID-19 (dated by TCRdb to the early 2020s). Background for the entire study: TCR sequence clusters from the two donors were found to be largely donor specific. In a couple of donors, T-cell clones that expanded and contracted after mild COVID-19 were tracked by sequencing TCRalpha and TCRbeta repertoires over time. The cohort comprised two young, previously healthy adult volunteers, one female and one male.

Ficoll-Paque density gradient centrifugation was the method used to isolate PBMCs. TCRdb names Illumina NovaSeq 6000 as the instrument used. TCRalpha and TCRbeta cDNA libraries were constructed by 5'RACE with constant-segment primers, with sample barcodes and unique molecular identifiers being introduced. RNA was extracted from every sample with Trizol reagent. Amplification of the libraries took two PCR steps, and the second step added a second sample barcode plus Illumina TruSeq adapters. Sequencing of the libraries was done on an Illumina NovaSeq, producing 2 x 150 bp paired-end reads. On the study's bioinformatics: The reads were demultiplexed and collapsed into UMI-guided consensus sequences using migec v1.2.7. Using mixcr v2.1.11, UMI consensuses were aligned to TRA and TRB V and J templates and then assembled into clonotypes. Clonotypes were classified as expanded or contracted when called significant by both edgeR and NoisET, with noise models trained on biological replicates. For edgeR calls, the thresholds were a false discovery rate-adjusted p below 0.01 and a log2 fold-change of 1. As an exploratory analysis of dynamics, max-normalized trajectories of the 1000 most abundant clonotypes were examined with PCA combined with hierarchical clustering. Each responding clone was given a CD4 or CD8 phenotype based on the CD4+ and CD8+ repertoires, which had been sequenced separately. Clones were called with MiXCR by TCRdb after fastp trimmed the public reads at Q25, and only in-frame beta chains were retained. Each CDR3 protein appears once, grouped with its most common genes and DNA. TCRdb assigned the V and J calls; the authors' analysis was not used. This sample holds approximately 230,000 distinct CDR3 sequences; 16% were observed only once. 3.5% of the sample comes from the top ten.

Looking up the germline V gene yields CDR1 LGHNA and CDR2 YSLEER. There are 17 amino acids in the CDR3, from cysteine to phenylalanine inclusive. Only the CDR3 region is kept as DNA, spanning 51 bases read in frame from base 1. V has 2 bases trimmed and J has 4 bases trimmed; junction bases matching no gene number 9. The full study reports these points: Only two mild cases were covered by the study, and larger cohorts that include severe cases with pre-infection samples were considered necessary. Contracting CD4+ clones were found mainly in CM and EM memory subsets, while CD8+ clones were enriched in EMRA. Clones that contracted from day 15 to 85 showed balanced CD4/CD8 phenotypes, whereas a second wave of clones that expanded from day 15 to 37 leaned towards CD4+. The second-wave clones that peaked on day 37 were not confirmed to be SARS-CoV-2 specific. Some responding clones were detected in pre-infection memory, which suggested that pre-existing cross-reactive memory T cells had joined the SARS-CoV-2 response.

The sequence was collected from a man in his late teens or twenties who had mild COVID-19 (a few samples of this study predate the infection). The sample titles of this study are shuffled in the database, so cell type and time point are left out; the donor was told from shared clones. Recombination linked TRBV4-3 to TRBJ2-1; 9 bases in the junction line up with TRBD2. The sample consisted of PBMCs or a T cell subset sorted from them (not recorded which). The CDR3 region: CASSQLRASGAYNEQFF. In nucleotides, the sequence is TGCGCCAGCAGCCAACTCCGTGCTAGCGGGGCTTACAATGAGCAGTTCTTC.